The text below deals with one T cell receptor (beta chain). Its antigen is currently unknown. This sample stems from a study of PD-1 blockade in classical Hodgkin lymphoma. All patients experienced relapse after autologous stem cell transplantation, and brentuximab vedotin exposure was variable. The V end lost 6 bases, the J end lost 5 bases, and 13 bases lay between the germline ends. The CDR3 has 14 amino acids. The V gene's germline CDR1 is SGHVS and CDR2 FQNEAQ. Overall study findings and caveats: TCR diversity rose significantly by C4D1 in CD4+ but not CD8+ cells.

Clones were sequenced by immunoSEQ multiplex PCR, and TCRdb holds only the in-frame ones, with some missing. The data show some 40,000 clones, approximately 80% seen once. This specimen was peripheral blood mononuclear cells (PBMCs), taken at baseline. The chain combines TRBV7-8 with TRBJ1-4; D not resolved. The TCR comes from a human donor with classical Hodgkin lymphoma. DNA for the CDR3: TGTGCCAGCAGGGGTAGACGGCCCAATGAAAAACTGTTTTTT. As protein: CASRGRRPNEKLFF.